What follows describes a single TCR beta chain. Antigen specificity is unknown. The data derive from a study of early T cells in non-severe SARS-CoV-2 infection. Study-level background: Bulk RNA isolated from unsorted whole blood underwent sequencing; chains were not paired. Broader study findings: CD4 and private specificities were missed by VDJdb matching, which favored anti-spike CD8 responses.

Molecules of cDNA were individually given unique molecular identifiers that were attached to them. TCRdb processed the 5' RACE reads anew with MiXCR; each CDR3 protein has one entry. Here the sample spans 98,000 or so distinct CDR3 sequences, 12% being singletons. Sequenced sample: whole blood. This receptor was obtained from an adult who was a healthcare worker with PCR-confirmed SARS-CoV-2 infection or an uninfected control (not recorded which).

In nucleotides, the CDR3 is TGCAGCGTTGATCTAATGGGACAGACCCAGTACTTC. Its translation: CSVDLMGQTQYF. This rearrangement joins TRBV29-1 to TRBJ2-5; D may match TRBD1 or TRBD2 (5 bases each). The CDR3 loop spans 12 amino acids. Germline loops: CDR1 SQVTM, CDR2 ANQGSEA. Trimming cost V 3 bases and J 6 bases, with 11 bases left between them.